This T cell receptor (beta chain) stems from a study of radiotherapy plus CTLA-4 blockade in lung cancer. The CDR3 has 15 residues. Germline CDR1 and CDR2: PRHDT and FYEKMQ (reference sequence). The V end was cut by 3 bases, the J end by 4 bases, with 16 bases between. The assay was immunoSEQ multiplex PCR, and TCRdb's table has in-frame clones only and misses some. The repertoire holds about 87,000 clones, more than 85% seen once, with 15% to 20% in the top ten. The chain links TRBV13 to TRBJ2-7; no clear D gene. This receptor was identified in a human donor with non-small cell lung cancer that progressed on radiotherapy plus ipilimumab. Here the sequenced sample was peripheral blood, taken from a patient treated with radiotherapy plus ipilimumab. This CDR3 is CASSFSDDIRYEQYF. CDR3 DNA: TGTGCCAGCAGCTTTAGTGATGATATTCGGTACGAGCAGTACTTC.